This T cell receptor beta chain is drawn from a study of control samples from healthy donors and cancer patients. CDR3 length: 13 residues. V gave up 5 bases and J gave up 8 bases, with 15 bases separating them. The assay was immunoSEQ multiplex PCR, and TCRdb's table has in-frame clones only and misses some. The table shows around 96,000 clones, with 80% to 95% occurring only once. The sample consisted of blood. This TCR came from a man younger than 35 in good health. The genes are TRBV12-3 or TRBV12-4 and TRBJ1-1; weak D call: TRBD1 (5 bases). The CDR3 sequence: CASSPPGRGEAFF. The CDR3 coding sequence is TGTGCCAGCAGTCCGCCGGGACGGGGGGAAGCTTTCTTT.